The entry below describes one TCR beta chain. Its antigen is unknown. This record comes from a study of Ad26.COV2.S vaccination and SARS-CoV-2 variants. Turning to the study itself: Ad26.COV2.S, an intramuscular injection, was given once or twice 56 days apart. Study observations and caveats: Recipients given vaccine exceeded placebo recipients in spike-specific TCR breadth.

Stated treatment: 15 to 20 received Ad26.COV2.S at low or high dose, single or two shots; about 5 received placebo; per-sample allocation not given. Sampling took place 63 days after the first vaccine or placebo injection. This CDR3 is 14 amino acids long. Germline CDR1 and CDR2: LNHDA and SQIVND (reference sequence). Trimming removed 3 bases from V and 6 bases from J, with 12 bases in between. Some clones are missing from TCRdb's copy, which holds only in-frame ones; the method was immunoSEQ multiplex PCR. The sample holds fewer than 500,000 clones, about nine tenths seen once. Specimen: peripheral blood, collected in a trial of Ad26.COV2.S vaccine versus placebo. This TCR was recovered from a person between 18 and 65 years old who received the Ad26.COV2.S COVID-19 vaccine or a placebo. The genes are TRBV19 and TRBJ2-1, with TRBD2 as a possible D gene (6 bases). The CDR3 coding sequence is TGTGCCAGTAGTATTACGGGAGTTGGCAATGAGCAGTTCTTC. Its protein product is CASSITGVGNEQFF.